The clone carrying this TCR beta chain was seen only once. There are 16 residues in the CDR3. Germline-derived CDR1 and CDR2 are LGHNA and YNFKEQ. Trimming removed 2 bases at V and 0 bases at J, with 10 bases between. The data derive from a study of blood T cell repertoires in COVID-19. Study as a whole: The cDNA or gDNA used as material had been derived from T cells, B-cell-depleted T cells, or PBMCs.

Only in-frame clones appear in the TCRdb table, and some are missing; sequencing was by immunoSEQ multiplex PCR. In the table there are 130,000 or so clones, 88% of which are singletons. The clonotype originates from a woman aged 55-75 years with acute or convalescent COVID-19. What was sequenced was peripheral blood. The rearrangement uses TRBV4-2 and TRBJ1-4; D is undetermined. CDR3 sequence: CASSQSGGATNEKLFF. The CDR3 region has the DNA TGTGCCAGCAGCCAATCGGGAGGAGCAACTAATGAAAAACTGTTTTTT.